Following are 15 T cell receptor beta chains from one sample sequenced in a study of identical twins (dated by TCRdb to between 2015 and 2016). Library construction relied on 5' RACE. The reads were generated on an Illumina HiSeq 2000. TCRdb passed the public sequencing reads through fastp at Q25 and MiXCR, retaining productive beta sequences. One record per CDR3 amino acid sequence lists the most common genes and DNA. In all, the sample holds roughly 700,000 distinct CDR3 sequences, and approximately 9% of those were seen once. The biggest ten clones account for around 0.98% of the sample. A further study also used this sample, focusing on yellow fever vaccine responses in identical twins.

The sequencing input was PBMCs. The source is a woman between 18 and 29 years old in good health.

Only a few counts were recorded for this clonotype. The V gene is TRBV5-1, the J gene TRBJ2-7; D may match TRBD1 or TRBD2 (5 bases each). This CDR3 region has 15 residues. Germline V gene data show CDR1 as SGHRS and CDR2 as YFSETQ. V was shortened by 1 base and J by 6 bases, with 17 bases between the two germline ends. The DNA of the CDR3 is TGCGCCAGCAGCTTGTTCATGGGGGTGTCAGTCGAGCAGTACTTC. It specifies CASSLFMGVSVEQYF.

This clonotype was seen only a few times. The chain couples TRBV10-3 to TRBJ2-5; D gene ambiguous. Trimming left V 0 bases short and J 1 base short, with 3 bases between. This CDR3 has 13 amino acids. Germline CDR1 reads ENHRY; CDR2 reads SYGVKD. CDR3 in amino acids: CAISESAQETQYF. The CDR3 coding sequence is TGTGCCATCAGTGAGTCAGCCCAAGAGACCCAGTACTTC.

The table lists this clonotype with a few counts. V is TRBV7-3 and J is TRBJ1-1; TRBD1 aligns across 7 bases. With 6 bases clipped from V and 0 bases from J, the junction kept 10 bases outside the gene matches. From germline, CDR1 is SGHTA and CDR2 FQGTGA. This CDR3 contains 16 residues. CDR3 bases: TGTGCCAGCAGTCAATCCGGGACAGTCATGAACACTGAAGCTTTCTTT. Amino acids: CASSQSGTVMNTEAFF.

The chain links TRBV7-1 to TRBJ2-1, with D possibly matching TRBD2 (11 bases). TRBV7-1 is an ORF for which the function is uncertain. Between the trimmed V and J ends, which lost 3 bases and 0 bases, there was a span of 36 bases. The CDR3 extends over 24 amino acids. The CDR3 spells CASSSPGGTGEGALAGGSYNEQFF. CDR3 bases: TGTGCCAGCAGCTCTCCGGGTGGGACAGGGGAGGGGGCCCTAGCGGGGGGCTCCTACAATGAGCAGTTCTTC.

This clonotype has just a few counts. The V call is TRBV5-6, the J call TRBJ2-2; 10 nucleotides match TRBD2. Germline loops: CDR1 SGHDT, CDR2 YYEEEE. The CDR3 is 17 residues long. Unmatched junction bases numbered 5, after V lost 2 bases and J lost 1 base. CDR3 sequence (DNA): TGTGCCAGCAGCTTCCGGACTAGCGGAGAGAACACCGGGGAGCTGTTTTTT. The encoded protein is CASSFRTSGENTGELFF.

This clonotype occurred many times. J is TRBJ2-1 and V is TRBV15, with 14 nucleotides matching TRBD2. The CDR3 totals 15 residues. V shed 8 bases and J 3 bases; nucleotides not matched to a gene: 3. Germline V gives CDR1 LNHNV, CDR2 YYDKDF (reference sequence). This CDR3 is CATGLAGGSYNEQFF. The CDR3 DNA reads TGTGCCACCGGACTAGCGGGGGGAAGCTACAATGAGCAGTTCTTC.

The chain combines TRBV6-1 with TRBJ2-1; 7 nucleotides match TRBD1. CDR3 size: 16 residues. The V and J ends lost 6 bases and 5 bases, in that order; junction bases with no gene match: 13. The germline V gene has CDR1 MNHNS and CDR2 SASEGT. The CDR3 loop reads CASSQQRQGPDNEQFF. The CDR3 bases are TGTGCCAGCAGCCAGCAAAGACAGGGACCGGACAATGAGCAGTTCTTC.

The table lists this clonotype with a few counts. The V call is TRBV20-1, the J call TRBJ2-7, with 12 bases aligning to TRBD1. V was pared by 3 bases and J by 4 bases, with 13 bases of the junction left unmatched. Germline values: CDR1 DFQATT, CDR2 SNEGSKA (reference sequence). The CDR3 contains 17 residues. This chain's CDR3 is CSARSSGTGGLPYEQYF. In DNA form, the CDR3 reads TGCAGTGCTAGGAGCTCCGGGACAGGGGGCCTACCATACGAGCAGTACTTC.

The chain joins TRBV12-3 or TRBV12-4 to TRBJ2-7, with D possibly being TRBD2 (5 bases). This CDR3 comprises 15 residues. V was pared by 8 bases and J by 0 bases, with 17 bases between. CDR3 region: CASYHGADSSYEQYF. The CDR3 DNA follows: TGTGCCAGCTATCATGGAGCGGATAGCTCCTACGAGCAGTACTTC.

A few counts support this clonotype. The V call is TRBV27, the J call TRBJ2-5; 10 bases match TRBD2. This CDR3 contains 17 residues. V lost 0 bases and J lost 1; bases outside the gene matches: 5. Germline V gives CDR1 MNHEY, CDR2 SMNVEV (reference sequence). The CDR3 DNA is TGTGCCAGCAGTTTATCGACCACTAGCGGGATCCAAGAGACCCAGTACTTC. Translation gives CASSLSTTSGIQETQYF.

The chain combines TRBV20-1 with TRBJ2-2; 11 nucleotides line up with TRBD2. Losses at the gene ends were 0 bases for V and 4 bases for J; bases not matched to a gene: 7. The CDR3 consists of 17 residues. Germline V gene data show CDR1 as DFQATT and CDR2 as SNEGSKA (reference sequence). The CDR3 protein is CSARDLTSGTVTGELFF. The CDR3 nucleotides read TGCAGTGCTAGAGACCTGACTAGCGGGACGGTCACCGGGGAGCTGTTTTTT.

V is TRBV18 and J is TRBJ2-4, with TRBD1 matching over 9 bases. The J segment lost 7 bases and the V segment lost 3 bases, leaving 7 bases of the junction unmatched. The CDR3 sequence is 15 residues long. Germline CDR1 is KGHSH and CDR2 is LQKENI. The CDR3 here is CASSPGQGDRNIQYF. Written as DNA, the CDR3 is TGTGCCAGCTCACCGGGACAGGGTGATCGGAACATTCAGTACTTC.

This clonotype was seen at least ten times. V gene TRBV9 combines with J gene TRBJ2-1, with D tentatively TRBD2 (5 bases). This CDR3 contains 14 residues. The V gene lost 4 bases and the J gene lost 4 bases, with 12 bases spanning the gap. Germline V gene lookup returns CDR1 SGDLS and CDR2 YYNGEE. The CDR3 sequence is CASSTWTGYNEQFF. CDR3 coding DNA: TGTGCCAGCAGCACCTGGACGGGATACAATGAGCAGTTCTTC.

The gene calls are TRBV6-1 and TRBJ2-3; TRBD2 agrees at 9 bases. V gave up 8 bases and J gave up 0 bases; unmatched junction bases: 3. Germline V gene sequence: CDR1 MNHNS, CDR2 SASEGT. This CDR3 is built from 14 residues. The CDR3 sequence: CASRLAVSTDTQYF. As DNA, the CDR3 is TGTGCCAGCCGACTAGCGGTGAGCACAGATACGCAGTATTTT.

V is TRBV25-1 and J is TRBJ2-5; D is undetermined. In germline, CDR1 is MGHDK, CDR2 SYGVNS. There are 13 residues in the CDR3. Trimming shortened V by 3 bases and J by 7 bases, and 12 bases separated the two germline ends. CDR3: CASSDLEAGTQYF. As DNA, the CDR3 is TGTGCCAGCAGTGACTTGGAAGCAGGGACCCAGTACTTC.